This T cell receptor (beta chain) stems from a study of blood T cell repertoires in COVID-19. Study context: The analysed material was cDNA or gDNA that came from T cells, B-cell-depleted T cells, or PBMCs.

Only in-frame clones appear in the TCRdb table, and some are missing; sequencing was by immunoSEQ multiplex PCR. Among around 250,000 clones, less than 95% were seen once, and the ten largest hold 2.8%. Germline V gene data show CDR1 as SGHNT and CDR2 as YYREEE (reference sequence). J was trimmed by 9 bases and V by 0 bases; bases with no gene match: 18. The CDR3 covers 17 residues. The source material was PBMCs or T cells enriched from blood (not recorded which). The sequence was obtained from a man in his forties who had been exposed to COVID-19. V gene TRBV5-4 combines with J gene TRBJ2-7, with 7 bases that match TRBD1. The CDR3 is CASSLAREGTGQAGQYF. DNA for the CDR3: TGTGCCAGCAGCTTGGCAAGAGAGGGCACTGGACAGGCTGGGCAGTACTTC.